Given below is one T cell receptor (beta chain) in context. The antigen this receptor binds is unknown. Per-base quality was not reported, and no clone a single base away is much larger than it. The data are from a study of technical replicates of blood from a handful of donors (dated by TCRdb to between 2016 and 2019). Libraries were made using the immunoSEQ multiplex PCR assay. TCRdb retrieved this table from immuneACCESS and kept in-frame rearrangements only. Not all clones are present; in checked studies, unresolved V genes account for under half, and no reason is known for the remainder. This sample comprises approximately 79,000 clones, approximately 96% of them detected only once. The top ten clones comprise roughly 0.34% of the sample. The source material was T cells isolated from PBMCs. The source of this sequence is a human donor in good health.

The nucleotides are TGCGCCAGCAGCTCTAGTGGACTTTCCTACGAGCAGTACTTC. It specifies CASSSSGLSYEQYF. The V and J genes are TRBV5-1 and TRBJ2-7; a tentative D match to TRBD2 spans 5 bases. The CDR3 starts with the cysteine, ends with the phenylalanine, and has 14 residues. Kept here is only the CDR3 DNA, which spans 42 bases and is read in frame from base 1. The trim is 3 bases for V and 1 base for J, with a gap of 11 bases between the germline ends. Sequences SGHRS (CDR1) and YFSETQ (CDR2) are obtained from the germline V gene.